The sequence of this T cell receptor beta chain was determined in a study of cytomegalovirus exposure and HLA in healthy donors. General observations from the study: Researchers reported in a later analysis that a missense DCLRE1C variant was tied to TCR beta V- and J-gene trimming.

This clone came up once. Its antigen is unknown. Germline V gene sequence: CDR1 MRHNA, CDR2 SNTAGT. The V and J ends lost 1 base and 8 bases respectively, with 17 bases between them. This CDR3 has 15 amino acids. It was with 60 Vbeta and 13 Jbeta primers that the PCR ran. Clones were read by immunoSEQ multiplex PCR, and TCRdb kept only the in-frame ones, dropping some. The sample records around 150,000 clones, about 70% being singletons. The sample consisted of PBMCs. The clonotype comes from a woman younger than 35 in good health and CMV-seropositive. The chain employs TRBV6-4 and TRBJ1-2, with D maybe TRBD1 (6 bases). The DNA of the CDR3 is TGTGCCAGCAGTGACTTGTCCACAGGGAGCGGAGGCTACACCTTC. Residues: CASSDLSTGSGGYTF.